The 32 T cell receptor beta chains below come from one sample, sequenced in a study of cytomegalovirus exposure and HLA in healthy donors. Both 60 Vbeta primers and 13 Jbeta primers went into the PCR. Repertoires were generated with immunoSEQ multiplex PCR, while TCRdb's copy carries only in-frame clones and drops some. The sample shows about 96,000 clones, under 85% of them seen only once. The sample consisted of PBMCs. The receptor source for this set is a female donor in good health and CMV-seropositive.

The CDR3 DNA follows: TGCGCCAGCAGCCTCCGTAGCGGGTCCTACGAGCAGTACTTC. This sequence encodes CASSLRSGSYEQYF. The chain recombines TRBV5-1 with TRBJ2-7; 7 bases match TRBD2. V shed 4 bases, J shed 1 base, and the junction held 5 bases outside the gene matches. Germline V gives CDR1 SGHRS, CDR2 YFSETQ. This CDR3 has 14 amino acids.

The gene calls are TRBV7-9 and TRBJ2-7; 7 bases agree with TRBD2. CDR1 and CDR2 from the germline V gene are SEHNR and FQNEAQ (reference sequence). The CDR3 length is 15 residues. Losses at the gene ends were 1 base for V and 1 base for J; bases not matched to a gene: 4. The CDR3 sequence is CASSLDGGGSYEQYF. CDR3 DNA: TGTGCCAGCAGCTTAGACGGCGGGGGATCCTACGAGCAGTACTTC.

V usage is TRBV9 and J usage is TRBJ2-3; D might be TRBD2 (6 bases). Germline V gene sequence: CDR1 SGDLS, CDR2 YYNGEE. V gave up 0 bases and J gave up 2 bases, with 16 bases separating them. The CDR3 sequence is 17 residues long. Here the CDR3 DNA reads TGTGCCAGCAGCGTAGGACTAGGGCCCATACACACAGATACGCAGTATTTT. Its protein product is CASSVGLGPIHTDTQYF.

There are a few counts of this clone. V gene TRBV19 combines with J gene TRBJ1-5, with D maybe TRBD1 (5 bases). V was pared by 0 bases and J by 15 bases, with 12 bases between. CDR1 LNHDA and CDR2 SQIVND come from the germline V gene (reference sequence). The CDR3 is made up of 12 amino acids. The CDR3 is CASSIDLRVRHF. The CDR3 DNA sequence: TGTGCCAGTAGTATAGATCTCAGGGTCCGGCATTTT.

The chain couples TRBV5-1 to TRBJ1-5, with a possible D match to TRBD1 (5 bases). The CDR3 spans 15 residues. V lost 0 bases and J 0 bases, leaving 7 bases between the germline ends. Germline CDR1 is SGHRS and CDR2 is YFSETQ. The CDR3 region is CASSLEGHSNQPQHF. In DNA, the CDR3 is TGCGCCAGCAGCTTGGAGGGGCATAGCAATCAGCCCCAGCATTTT. Combining the CDR3 with reference TRBV5-1 and TRBJ1-5 gives the whole variable domain KAGVTQTPRYLIKTRGQQVTLSCSPISGHRSVSWYQQTPGQGLQFLFEYFSETQRNKGNFPGRFSGRQFSNSRSEMNVSTLELGDSALYLCASSLEGHSNQPQHFGDGTRLSIL.

V is TRBV18 and J is TRBJ2-7; tentatively, D is TRBD1 (6 bases). CDR3 length: 13 amino acids. With 5 bases removed from V and 4 bases from J, the gap between germline ends came to 12 bases. Germline assignment: CDR1 KGHSH and CDR2 LQKENI. CDR3 sequence (DNA): TGTGCCAGCTCAGATACACAGGGTTACGAGCAGTACTTC. As protein: CASSDTQGYEQYF.

This clone was seen only a few times. The chain has TRBV4-1 and TRBJ1-6; D gene uncertain. V lost 9 bases, J lost 7 bases, and 16 bases lay in between. The CDR3 has 14 amino acids. Germline CDR1 is MGHRA and CDR2 is YSYEKL. The CDR3 DNA reads TGCGCCAGTAGGGAGGTGGGCTTCAATTCACCCCTCCACTTT. Amino acids: CASREVGFNSPLHF.

The chain recombines TRBV4-2 with TRBJ1-6, with 7 bases lining up with TRBD1. From germline, CDR1 is LGHNA and CDR2 YNFKEQ. V lost 1 base to trimming and J lost 7 bases; unmatched junction nucleotides: 7. This CDR3 has 16 residues. The CDR3 sequence is CASSQVPGQMNSPLHF. CDR3 DNA: TGTGCCAGCAGCCAAGTTCCGGGACAGATGAATTCACCCCTCCACTTT.

The sample holds a few counts of this clone. The chain uses TRBV4-3 and TRBJ1-4, with 8 bases identical to TRBD1. J lost 7 bases, V lost 4 bases, and 8 bases had no gene match. The CDR3 loop spans 15 amino acids. In germline, CDR1 is LGHNA, CDR2 YSLEER. This CDR3 reads CASSPIRQGSEKLFF. The CDR3 region has the DNA TGCGCCAGCAGCCCTATACGACAGGGGAGTGAAAAACTGTTTTTT.

The gene calls are TRBV7-2 and TRBJ2-1; weak D call: TRBD2 (5 bases). Germline V lookup: CDR1 SGHTA, CDR2 FQGNSA. Trimming took off 1 base at V and 4 bases at J, with 8 bases between the two ends. The CDR3 totals 14 residues. The CDR3 spells CASSLGGLYNEQFF. CDR3 nucleotides: TGTGCCAGCAGCTTAGGAGGGTTATACAATGAGCAGTTCTTC.

The rearrangement links TRBV5-1 to TRBJ2-1; a weak D match, TRBD1 (6 bases). The germline V and J ends were trimmed by 4 bases and 3 bases, with 17 bases remaining between them. This CDR3 contains 16 residues. In germline, CDR1 is SGHRS, CDR2 YFSETQ. CDR3 in amino acids: CASSLVQGRSYNEQFF. For the CDR3, the DNA is TGCGCCAGCAGCCTTGTACAGGGCAGGAGCTACAATGAGCAGTTCTTC.

The J gene is TRBJ2-7, the V gene TRBV12-2; the table names TRBD2, a call not compared with the DNA. TRBV12-2 is a pseudogene segment. The CDR3 sequence is 13 residues long. This CDR3 reads CASHGGIPYEQYF. CDR3 sequence (DNA): TGTGCAAGTCACGGGGGGATCCCTTACGAGCAGTACTTC.

This rearrangement joins TRBV7-9 to TRBJ2-7; 10 bases fit TRBD1. V was clipped by 5 bases and J by 5 bases; unmatched bases: 9. The germline V gene encodes CDR1 SEHNR and CDR2 FQNEAQ (reference sequence). This CDR3 is 15 amino acids long. The DNA for the CDR3 is TGTGCCAGCAGCCAGGGGGGACAGGGGATCCACGAGCAGTACTTC. It specifies CASSQGGQGIHEQYF.

This chain joins TRBV5-4 and TRBJ2-3, with D maybe TRBD2 (6 bases). Germline V lookup: CDR1 SGHNT, CDR2 YYREEE (reference sequence). The V gene lost 3 bases and the J gene lost 2 bases, with 13 bases spanning the gap. The CDR3 totals 15 residues. CDR3 sequence (DNA): TGTGCCAGCAGCTCAACCGGGACTTTCACAGATACGCAGTATTTT. Its translation: CASSSTGTFTDTQYF.

The chain recombines TRBV28 with TRBJ2-7; a possible D gene is TRBD2 (6 bases). Trimming removed 5 bases at V and 3 bases at J, with 17 bases between. Per germline, CDR1 MDHEN and CDR2 SYDVKM. CDR3 length equals 15 residues. Here the CDR3 reads CASSLLAGLHYEQYF. DNA for the CDR3: TGTGCCAGCAGTCTCCTGGCGGGACTCCACTACGAGCAGTACTTC. Full variable domain (missing parts from reference TRBV28 and TRBJ2-7): DVKVTQSSRYLVKRTGEKVFLECVQDMDHENMFWYRQDPGLGLRLIYFSYDVKMKEKGDIPEGYSVSREKKERFSLILESASTNQTSMYLCASSLLAGLHYEQYFGPGTRLTVT.

The chain links TRBV2 to TRBJ2-5; 10 bases are shared with TRBD2. Germline CDR1 reads SNHLY; CDR2 reads FYNNEI. Germline trimming cut 10 bases from V and 5 bases from J; bases unmatched to any gene: 16. CDR3 length equals 16 residues. As DNA, the CDR3 is TGTGCCACGCAAGGTGGGAGGCTAGCGGGAGCGGAGACCCAGTACTTC. Protein sequence: CATQGGRLAGAETQYF.

The chain joins TRBV5-7 to TRBJ2-3, with a weak D call TRBD1 (5 bases). TRBV5-7 is labeled an ORF, and its function is uncertain. This CDR3 spans 16 amino acids. Between the trimmed V and J ends, which lost 4 bases and 2 bases, there was a span of 17 bases. The CDR3 bases are TGTGCCAGCAGCCCGGACGTCAGGGCAGCCACAGATACGCAGTATTTT. It yields the protein CASSPDVRAATDTQYF.

This clone was counted between two and nine times. The chain is built from TRBV9 and TRBJ2-2; D gene unclear. This CDR3 has 16 amino acids. V lost 0 bases, J lost 0 bases, and 9 bases lay in between. Germline-derived CDR1 and CDR2 are SGDLS and YYNGEE. The CDR3 region is CASSVGAAANTGELFF. The CDR3 DNA reads as TGTGCCAGCAGCGTAGGGGCAGCTGCGAACACCGGGGAGCTGTTTTTT.

This chain uses TRBV30 with TRBJ1-2, with D unclear. This CDR3 is 16 amino acids long. Trimming stripped 3 bases from V and 0 bases from J, with 17 bases between. Per germline, CDR1 GTSNPN and CDR2 SVGIG (reference sequence). CDR3 in amino acids: CAWRSTPRRANYGYTF. The CDR3 DNA follows: TGTGCCTGGAGGTCCACCCCTAGACGGGCTAACTATGGCTACACCTTC.

The chain links TRBV7-2 to TRBJ1-2; maybe TRBD1 (6 bases). Germline V CDR1 and CDR2: SGHTA, FQGNSA. Trimming took off 5 bases at V and 5 bases at J, with 12 bases between the two ends. CDR3 length: 13 residues. This CDR3 is CASSADRRYGYTF. As DNA, the CDR3 is TGTGCCAGCAGCGCAGACAGGAGGTATGGCTACACCTTC.

The gene calls are TRBV4-3 and TRBJ1-1; 10 nucleotides agree with TRBD1. Losses at the gene ends were 3 bases for V and 5 bases for J; bases not matched to a gene: 3. Per the germline V gene, CDR1 is LGHNA and CDR2 is YSLEER. CDR3 length: 14 residues. The chain's CDR3 is CASSQRDRGTEAFF. CDR3 coding DNA: TGCGCCAGCAGCCAGAGGGACAGGGGTACTGAAGCTTTCTTT.

The chain has TRBV6-4 and TRBJ2-2; TRBD1 aligns across 7 bases. Germline CDR1 reads MRHNA; CDR2 reads SNTAGT. Trimming took 5 bases from V and 7 from J; bases not matched to a gene: 7. This CDR3 is 14 amino acids long. The CDR3 DNA reads as TGTGCCAGCAGTACAGACAGGGAAGACGGGGAGCTGTTTTTT. It encodes CASSTDREDGELFF.

Only one count was recorded for this clone. V gene TRBV7-2 combines with J gene TRBJ1-1; TRBD1 agrees at 8 bases. With V trimmed by 2 bases and J by 0 bases, 8 bases remained unmatched. Germline-derived CDR1 and CDR2 are SGHTA and FQGNSA. The CDR3 consists of 17 residues. For the CDR3, the DNA is TGTGCCAGCAGCTTACAGCTCGGACAGGGAATGAACACTGAAGCTTTCTTT. Translating it yields CASSLQLGQGMNTEAFF.

The CDR3 coding sequence is TGCAGCGTTAACAGGGGTCATGGCTACACCTTC. It codes for CSVNRGHGYTF. The chain employs TRBV29-1 and TRBJ1-2; 7 bases align to TRBD1. Germline trimming cut 5 bases from V and 6 bases from J; bases unmatched to any gene: 3. Per the germline V gene, CDR1 is SQVTM and CDR2 is ANQGSEA. The CDR3 spans 11 residues.

The V gene is TRBV4-3, the J gene TRBJ1-4; 7 nucleotides line up with TRBD1. The CDR3 consists of 15 residues. V lost 1 base and J lost 8; bases outside the gene matches: 7. CDR1 and CDR2 (germline): LGHNA, YSLEER. The DNA of the CDR3 is TGCGCCAGCAGCCAAGCAGGGGGGTCTAGAGAAAAACTGTTTTTT. Its protein is CASSQAGGSREKLFF.

This clone was seen more than once but under ten times. In DNA form, the CDR3 reads TGTGCCAGCAGCCGAGATAATTCACCCCTCCACTTT. It translates to CASSRDNSPLHF. The chain employs TRBV7-3 and TRBJ1-6; D gene uncertain. The CDR3 totals 12 residues. CDR1 and CDR2 from the germline V gene are SGHTA and FQGTGA. Trimming shortened V by 5 bases and J by 5 bases, and 4 bases separated the two germline ends.

Only a few counts were recorded for this clone. V usage is TRBV6-1 and J usage is TRBJ2-7, with 7 bases matching TRBD1. Germline-derived CDR1 and CDR2 are MNHNS and SASEGT. V trimming: 0 bases; J trimming: 4 bases; junction bases outside the gene matches: 3. This CDR3 is 14 amino acids long. The CDR3 bases are TGTGCCAGCAGTGAAGCGGGACAGCTATACGAGCAGTACTTC. This gives the protein CASSEAGQLYEQYF.

This clone was seen only once. This chain joins TRBV5-1 and TRBJ2-3; 13 nucleotides align to TRBD2. J was trimmed by 5 bases and V by 3 bases; bases with no gene match: 6. The CDR3 is 16 residues long. Germline V gives CDR1 SGHRS, CDR2 YFSETQ. This CDR3 is CASSYRTSGRGDTQYF. The CDR3, as DNA: TGCGCCAGCAGCTACCGGACTAGCGGGAGAGGAGATACGCAGTATTTT.

The chain employs TRBV9 and TRBJ1-2; D perhaps matches TRBD1 (6 bases). CDR1 is SGDLS and CDR2 is YYNGEE in the germline V gene. There are 14 residues in the CDR3. Trimming stripped 0 bases from V and 7 bases from J, with 13 bases between. The CDR3 sequence is CASSVDSGEGGYTF. CDR3 bases: TGTGCCAGCAGCGTAGACTCAGGGGAAGGTGGCTACACCTTC. Full variable domain (rest looked up from reference TRBV9 and TRBJ1-2): DSGVTQTPKHLITATGQRVTLRCSPRSGDLSVYWYQQSLDQGLQFLIQYYNGEERAKGNILERFSAQQFPDLHSELNLSSLELGDSALYFCASSVDSGEGGYTFGSGTRLTVV.

This clone was seen a handful of times. The rearrangement links TRBV6-1 to TRBJ2-4; 8 nucleotides match TRBD1. V was clipped by 3 bases and J by 7 bases; unmatched bases: 8. Germline loops: CDR1 MNHNS, CDR2 SASEGT. CDR3 length: 15 residues. This CDR3 reads CASSESPRTGNIQYF. The CDR3 bases are TGTGCCAGCAGTGAGTCCCCCAGGACAGGGAACATTCAGTACTTC.

The chain uses TRBV4-2 and TRBJ1-3; D is undetermined. Germline CDR1 is LGHNA and CDR2 is YNFKEQ. The CDR3 is made up of 16 amino acids. The ends were cut back, 4 bases at V and 4 bases at J, with 17 bases in the middle. The CDR3 spells CASSLNTPPEGNTIYF. The CDR3 DNA follows: TGTGCCAGCAGCCTTAACACCCCTCCCGAAGGAAACACCATATATTTT.

The chain couples TRBV7-2 to TRBJ2-1; TRBD2 is a possible D gene (5 bases). The CDR3 has 13 residues. Germline V gene sequence: CDR1 SGHTA, CDR2 FQGNSA. Trimming pared 5 bases from V and 3 bases from J, leaving 8 bases between. CDR3 sequence (DNA): TGTGCCAGCAGCCCCGGGGTCTACAATGAGCAGTTCTTC. It encodes CASSPGVYNEQFF.